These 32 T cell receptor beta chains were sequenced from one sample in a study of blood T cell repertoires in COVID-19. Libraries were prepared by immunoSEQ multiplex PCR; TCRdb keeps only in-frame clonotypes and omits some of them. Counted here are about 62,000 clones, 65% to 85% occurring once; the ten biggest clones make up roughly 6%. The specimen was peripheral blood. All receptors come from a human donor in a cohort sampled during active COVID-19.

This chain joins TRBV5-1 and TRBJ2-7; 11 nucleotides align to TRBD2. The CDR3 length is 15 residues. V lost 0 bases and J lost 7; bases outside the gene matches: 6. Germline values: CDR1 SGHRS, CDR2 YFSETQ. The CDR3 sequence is CASSLGLLAGVEQYF. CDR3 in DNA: TGCGCCAGCAGCTTGGGGTTACTAGCGGGGGTTGAGCAGTACTTC.

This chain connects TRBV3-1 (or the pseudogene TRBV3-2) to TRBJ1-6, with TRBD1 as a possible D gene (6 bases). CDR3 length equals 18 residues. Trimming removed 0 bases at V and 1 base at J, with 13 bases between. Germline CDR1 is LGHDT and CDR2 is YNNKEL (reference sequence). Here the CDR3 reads CASSQDFQGRSYNSPLHF. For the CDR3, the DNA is TGTGCCAGCAGCCAAGATTTTCAGGGGCGATCCTATAATTCACCCCTCCACTTT.

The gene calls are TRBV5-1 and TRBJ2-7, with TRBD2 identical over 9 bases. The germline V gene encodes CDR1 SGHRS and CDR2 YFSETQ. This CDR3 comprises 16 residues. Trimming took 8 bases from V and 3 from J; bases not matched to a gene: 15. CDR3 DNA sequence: TGCGCCAGTAGGGGGGGTAGCGGGAGCGTACTCTACGAGCAGTACTTC. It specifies CASRGGSGSVLYEQYF.

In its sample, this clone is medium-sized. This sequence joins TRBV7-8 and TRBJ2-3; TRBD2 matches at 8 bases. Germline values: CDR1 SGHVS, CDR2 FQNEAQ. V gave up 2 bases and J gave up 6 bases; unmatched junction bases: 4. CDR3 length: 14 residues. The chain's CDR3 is CASSLTQREDTQYF. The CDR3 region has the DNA TGTGCCAGCAGCTTAACCCAGCGGGAGGATACGCAGTATTTT.

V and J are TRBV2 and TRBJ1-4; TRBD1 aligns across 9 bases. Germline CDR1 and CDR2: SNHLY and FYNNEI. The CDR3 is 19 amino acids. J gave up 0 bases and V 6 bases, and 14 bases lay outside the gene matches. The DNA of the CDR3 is TGTGCCAGCAGAAATGACAGGGGGAGAAATTTAGCAACTAATGAAAAACTGTTTTTT. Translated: CASRNDRGRNLATNEKLFF.

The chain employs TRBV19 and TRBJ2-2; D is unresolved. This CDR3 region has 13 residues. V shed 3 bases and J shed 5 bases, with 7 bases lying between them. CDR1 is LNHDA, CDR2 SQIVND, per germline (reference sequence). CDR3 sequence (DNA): TGTGCCAGTAGTATCTACCCGACCGGGGAGCTGTTTTTT. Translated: CASSIYPTGELFF.

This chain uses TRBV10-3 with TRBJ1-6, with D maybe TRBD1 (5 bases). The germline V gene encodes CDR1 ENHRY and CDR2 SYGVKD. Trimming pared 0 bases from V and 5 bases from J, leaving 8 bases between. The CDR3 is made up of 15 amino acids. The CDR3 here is CAISESIQDNSPLHF. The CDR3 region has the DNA TGTGCCATCAGTGAGTCGATACAGGATAATTCACCCCTCCACTTT.

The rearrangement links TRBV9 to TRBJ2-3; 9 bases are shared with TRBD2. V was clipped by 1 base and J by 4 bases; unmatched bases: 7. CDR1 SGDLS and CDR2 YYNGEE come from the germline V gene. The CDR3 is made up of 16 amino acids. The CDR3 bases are TGTGCCAGCAGCGTACGGCGGGAGGGTTCCGCAGATACGCAGTATTTT. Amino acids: CASSVRREGSADTQYF.

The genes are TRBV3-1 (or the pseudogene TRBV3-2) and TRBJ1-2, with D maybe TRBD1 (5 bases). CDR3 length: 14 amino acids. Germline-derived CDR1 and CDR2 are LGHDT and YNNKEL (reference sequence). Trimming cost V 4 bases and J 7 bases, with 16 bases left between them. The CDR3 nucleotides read TGTGCCAGCAGCCCCTTGGGCAGGGTTATTGGCTACACCTTC. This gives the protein CASSPLGRVIGYTF.

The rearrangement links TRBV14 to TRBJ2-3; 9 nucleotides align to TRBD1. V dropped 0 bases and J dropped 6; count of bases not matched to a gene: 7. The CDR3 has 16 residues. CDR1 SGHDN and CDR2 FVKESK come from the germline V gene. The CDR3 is CASSQDSGQGRDTQYF. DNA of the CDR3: TGTGCCAGCAGCCAAGATTCGGGACAGGGCAGGGATACGCAGTATTTT.

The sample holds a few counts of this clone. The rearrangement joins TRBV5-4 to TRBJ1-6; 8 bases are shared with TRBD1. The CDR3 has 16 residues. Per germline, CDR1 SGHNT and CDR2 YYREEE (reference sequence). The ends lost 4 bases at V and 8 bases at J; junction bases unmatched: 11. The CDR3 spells CASSPTGQGRDSPLHF. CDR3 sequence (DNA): TGTGCCAGCAGCCCCACCGGACAGGGAAGGGATTCACCCCTCCACTTT.

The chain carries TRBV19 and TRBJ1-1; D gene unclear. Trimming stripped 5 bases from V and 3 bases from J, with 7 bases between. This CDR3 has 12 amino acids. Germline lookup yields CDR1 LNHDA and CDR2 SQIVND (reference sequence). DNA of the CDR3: TGTGCCAGTAGTTTCCGGGACACTGAAGCTTTCTTT. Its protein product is CASSFRDTEAFF.

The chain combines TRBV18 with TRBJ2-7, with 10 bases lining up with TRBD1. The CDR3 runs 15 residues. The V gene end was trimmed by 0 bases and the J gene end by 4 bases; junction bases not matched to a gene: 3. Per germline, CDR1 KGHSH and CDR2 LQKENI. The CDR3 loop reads CASSPPRQGAYEQYF. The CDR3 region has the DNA TGTGCCAGCTCACCACCGAGACAGGGGGCTTACGAGCAGTACTTC.

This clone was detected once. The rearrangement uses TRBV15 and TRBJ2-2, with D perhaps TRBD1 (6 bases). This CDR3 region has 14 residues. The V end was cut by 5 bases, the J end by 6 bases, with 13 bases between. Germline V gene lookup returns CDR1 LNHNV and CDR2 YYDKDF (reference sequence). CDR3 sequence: CATSGTRVAGELFF. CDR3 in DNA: TGTGCCACCAGCGGGACACGGGTCGCCGGGGAGCTGTTTTTT.

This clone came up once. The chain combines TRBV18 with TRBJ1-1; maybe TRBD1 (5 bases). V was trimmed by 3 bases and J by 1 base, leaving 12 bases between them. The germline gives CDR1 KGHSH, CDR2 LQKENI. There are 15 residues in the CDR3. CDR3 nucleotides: TGTGCCAGCTCACCCCCGGAGGGGTCGAACACTGAAGCTTTCTTT. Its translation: CASSPPEGSNTEAFF.

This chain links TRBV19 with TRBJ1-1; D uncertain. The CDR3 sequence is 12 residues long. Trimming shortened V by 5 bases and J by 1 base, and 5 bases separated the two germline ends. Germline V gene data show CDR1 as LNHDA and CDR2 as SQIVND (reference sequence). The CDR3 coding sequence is TGTGCCAGTAGTGTCCAGAACACTGAAGCTTTCTTT. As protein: CASSVQNTEAFF.

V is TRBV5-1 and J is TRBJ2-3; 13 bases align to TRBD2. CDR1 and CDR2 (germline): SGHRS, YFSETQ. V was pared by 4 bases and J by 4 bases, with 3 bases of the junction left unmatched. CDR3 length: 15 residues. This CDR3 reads CASSPLAGGPDTQYF. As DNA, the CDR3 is TGCGCCAGCAGCCCACTAGCGGGGGGGCCAGATACGCAGTATTTT.

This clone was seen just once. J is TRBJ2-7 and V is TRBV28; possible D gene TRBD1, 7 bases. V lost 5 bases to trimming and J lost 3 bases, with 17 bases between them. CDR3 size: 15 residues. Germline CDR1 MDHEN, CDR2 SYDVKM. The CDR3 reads CASSPPQGRFYEQYF. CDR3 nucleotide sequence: TGTGCCAGCAGTCCCCCACAGGGGAGGTTCTACGAGCAGTACTTC.

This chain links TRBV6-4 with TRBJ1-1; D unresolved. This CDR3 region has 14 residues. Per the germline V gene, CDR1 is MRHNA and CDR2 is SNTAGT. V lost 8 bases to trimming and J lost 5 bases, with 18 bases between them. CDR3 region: CASRGDPGGTEAFF. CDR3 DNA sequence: TGTGCCAGCCGGGGTGATCCGGGCGGTACTGAAGCTTTCTTT.

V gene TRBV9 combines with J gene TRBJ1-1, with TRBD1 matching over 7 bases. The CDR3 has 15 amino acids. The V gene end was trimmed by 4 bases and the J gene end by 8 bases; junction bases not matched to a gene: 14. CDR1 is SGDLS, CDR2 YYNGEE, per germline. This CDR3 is CASSSSNVGGAEAFF. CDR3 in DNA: TGTGCCAGCAGCTCTTCCAACGTAGGGGGCGCCGAAGCTTTCTTT.

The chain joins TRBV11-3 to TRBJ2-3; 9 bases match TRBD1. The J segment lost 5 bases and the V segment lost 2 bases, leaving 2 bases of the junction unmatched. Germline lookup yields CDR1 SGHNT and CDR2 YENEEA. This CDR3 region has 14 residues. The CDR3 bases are TGTGCCAGCAGCTTACGACAGGGGGAAGATACGCAGTATTTT. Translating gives CASSLRQGEDTQYF.

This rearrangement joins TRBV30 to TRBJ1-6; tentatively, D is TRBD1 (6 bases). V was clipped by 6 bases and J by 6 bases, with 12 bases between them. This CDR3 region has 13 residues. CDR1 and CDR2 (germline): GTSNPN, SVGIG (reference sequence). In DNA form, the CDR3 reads TGTGCCTGTAGGGACACCTTTAATTCACCCCTCCACTTT. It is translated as CACRDTFNSPLHF.

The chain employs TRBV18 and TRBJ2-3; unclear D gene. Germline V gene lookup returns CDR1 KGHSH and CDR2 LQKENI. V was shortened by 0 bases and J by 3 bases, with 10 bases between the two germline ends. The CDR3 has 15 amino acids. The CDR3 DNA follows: TGTGCCAGCTCACCACCGTCGGCAGCGACAGATACGCAGTATTTT. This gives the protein CASSPPSAATDTQYF.

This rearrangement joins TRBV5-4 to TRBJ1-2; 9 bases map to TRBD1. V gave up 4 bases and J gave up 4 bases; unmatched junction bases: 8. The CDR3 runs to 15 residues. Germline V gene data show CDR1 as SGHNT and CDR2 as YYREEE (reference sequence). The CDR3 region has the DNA TGTGCCAGCAGCCCCGGGACAGGGAAGTTCTATGGCTACACCTTC. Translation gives CASSPGTGKFYGYTF.

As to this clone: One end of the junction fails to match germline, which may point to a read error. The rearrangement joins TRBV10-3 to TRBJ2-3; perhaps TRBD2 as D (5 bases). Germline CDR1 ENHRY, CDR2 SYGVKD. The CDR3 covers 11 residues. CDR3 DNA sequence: TGTGCCATCAGTGAGTCTTCAGCGGTCTCTTTT. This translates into CAISESSAVSF.

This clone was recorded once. CDR3 nucleotides: TGTGCCTGGACCGGGACTAGCATGGATACGCAGTATTTT. As protein: CAWTGTSMDTQYF. This chain joins TRBV30 and TRBJ2-3; TRBD2 aligns across 9 bases. The V gene's germline CDR1 is GTSNPN and CDR2 SVGIG (reference sequence). The CDR3 extends over 13 amino acids. J lost 6 bases, V lost 4 bases, and 5 bases had no gene match. Drawing the rest from reference TRBV30 and TRBJ2-3, the complete variable domain is SQTIHQWPATLVQPVGSPLSLECTVEGTSNPNLYWYRQAAGRGLQLLFYSVGIGQISSEVPQNLSASRPQDRQFILSSKKLLLSDSGFYLCAWTGTSMDTQYFGPGTRLTVL.

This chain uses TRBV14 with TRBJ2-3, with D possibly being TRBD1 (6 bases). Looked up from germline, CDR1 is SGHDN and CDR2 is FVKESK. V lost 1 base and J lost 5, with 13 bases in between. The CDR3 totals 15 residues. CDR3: CASSQGVGRGDTQYF. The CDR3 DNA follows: TGTGCCAGCAGCCAAGGAGTTGGCAGGGGAGATACGCAGTATTTT. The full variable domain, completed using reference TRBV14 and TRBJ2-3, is EAGVTQFPSHSVIEKGQTVTLRCDPISGHDNLYWYRRVMGKEIKFLLHFVKESKQDESGMPNNRFLAERTGGTYSTLKVQPAELEDSGVYFCASSQGVGRGDTQYFGPGTRLTVL.

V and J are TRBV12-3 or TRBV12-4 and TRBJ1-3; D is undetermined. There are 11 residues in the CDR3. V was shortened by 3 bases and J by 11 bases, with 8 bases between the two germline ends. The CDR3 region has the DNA TGTGCCAGCAGTTTGGCCGCCCCCATATATTTT. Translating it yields CASSLAAPIYF.

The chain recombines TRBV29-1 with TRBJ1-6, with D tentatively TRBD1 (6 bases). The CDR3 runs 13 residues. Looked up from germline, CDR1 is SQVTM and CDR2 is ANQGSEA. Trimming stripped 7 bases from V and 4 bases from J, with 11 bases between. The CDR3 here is CSARTDYNSPLHF. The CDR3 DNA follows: TGCAGCGCTAGGACAGATTATAATTCACCCCTCCACTTT.

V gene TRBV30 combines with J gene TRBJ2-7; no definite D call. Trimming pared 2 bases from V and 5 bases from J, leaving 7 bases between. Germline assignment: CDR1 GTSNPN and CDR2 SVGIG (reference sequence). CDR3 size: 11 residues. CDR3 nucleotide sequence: TGTGCCTGGAGTCGACGGGACGAGCAGTACTTC. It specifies CAWSRRDEQYF.

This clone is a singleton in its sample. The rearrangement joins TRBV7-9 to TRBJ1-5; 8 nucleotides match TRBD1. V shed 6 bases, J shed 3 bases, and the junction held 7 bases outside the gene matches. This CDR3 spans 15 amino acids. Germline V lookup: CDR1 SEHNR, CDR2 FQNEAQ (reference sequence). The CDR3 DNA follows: TGTGCCAGCAGGGACACAGGGGGAGACAATCAGCCCCAGCATTTT. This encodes CASRDTGGDNQPQHF.

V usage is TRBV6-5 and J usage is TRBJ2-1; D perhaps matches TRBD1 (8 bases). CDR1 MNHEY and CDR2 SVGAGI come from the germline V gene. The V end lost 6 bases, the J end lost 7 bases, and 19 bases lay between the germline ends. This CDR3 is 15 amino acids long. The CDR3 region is CASRKTGGDENEQFF. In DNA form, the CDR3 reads TGTGCCAGCAGAAAAACAGGGGGGGATGAGAATGAGCAGTTCTTC.